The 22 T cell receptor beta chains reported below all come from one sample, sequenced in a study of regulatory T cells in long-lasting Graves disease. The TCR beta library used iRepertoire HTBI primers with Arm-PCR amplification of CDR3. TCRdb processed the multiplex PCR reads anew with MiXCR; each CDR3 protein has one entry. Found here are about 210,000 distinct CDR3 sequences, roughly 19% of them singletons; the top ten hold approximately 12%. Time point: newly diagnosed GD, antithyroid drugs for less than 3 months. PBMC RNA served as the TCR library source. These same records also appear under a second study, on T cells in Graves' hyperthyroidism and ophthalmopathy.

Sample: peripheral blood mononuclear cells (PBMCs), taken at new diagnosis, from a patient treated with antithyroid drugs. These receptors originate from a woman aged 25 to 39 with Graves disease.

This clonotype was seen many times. CDR3 nucleotide sequence: TGTGCCCTTTACCGCTTTTCCTACAATGAGCAGTTCTTC. It is translated as CALYRFSYNEQFF. The J gene is TRBJ2-1, the V gene TRBV6-1; D remains unclear. The germline gives CDR1 MNHNS, CDR2 SASEGT. Trimming removed 11 bases from V and 1 base from J, with 12 bases in between. The CDR3 runs to 13 residues.

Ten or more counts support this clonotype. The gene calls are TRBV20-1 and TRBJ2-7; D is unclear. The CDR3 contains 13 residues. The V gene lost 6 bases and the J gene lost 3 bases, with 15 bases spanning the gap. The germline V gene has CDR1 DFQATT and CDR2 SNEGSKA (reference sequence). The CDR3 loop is CSAPPARYYEQYF. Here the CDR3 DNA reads TGCAGTGCCCCTCCGGCCCGTTACTACGAGCAGTACTTC.

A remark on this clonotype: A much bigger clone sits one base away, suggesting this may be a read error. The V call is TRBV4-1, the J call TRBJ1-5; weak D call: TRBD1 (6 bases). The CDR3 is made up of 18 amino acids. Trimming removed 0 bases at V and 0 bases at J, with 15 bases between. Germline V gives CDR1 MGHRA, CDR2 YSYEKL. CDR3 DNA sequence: TGCGCCAGCAGCCAAGAAATGGGGGCGGGGCATAGCAATCAGCCCCAGCATTTT. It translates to CASSQEMGAGHSNQPQHF.

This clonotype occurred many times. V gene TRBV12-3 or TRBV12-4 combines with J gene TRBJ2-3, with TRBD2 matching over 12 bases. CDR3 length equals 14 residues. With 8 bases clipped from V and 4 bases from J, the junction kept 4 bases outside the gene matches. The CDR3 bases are TGTGCCAGCGCGACTAGCGGGAGAGCAGATACGCAGTATTTT. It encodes CASATSGRADTQYF.

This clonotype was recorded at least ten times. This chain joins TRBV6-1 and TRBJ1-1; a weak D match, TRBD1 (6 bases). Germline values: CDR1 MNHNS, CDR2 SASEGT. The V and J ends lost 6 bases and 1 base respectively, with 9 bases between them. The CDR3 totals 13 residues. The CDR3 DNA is TGTGCCAGCAGCTGGGGACAGAACACTGAAGCTTTCTTT. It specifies CASSWGQNTEAFF.

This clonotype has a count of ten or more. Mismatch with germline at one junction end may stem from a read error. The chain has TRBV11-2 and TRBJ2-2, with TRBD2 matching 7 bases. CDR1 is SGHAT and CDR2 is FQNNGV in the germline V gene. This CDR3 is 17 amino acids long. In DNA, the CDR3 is TGCGCCAGCAGCCAAGATTTAGCGGGCGCGAACACCGGGGAGCTGTTTTTT. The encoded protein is CASSQDLAGANTGELFF.

This CDR3 reads CASRGVLTSDNNEQFF. The CDR3 bases are TGTGCCAGCAGGGGGGTCCTGACTAGCGATAACAATGAGCAGTTCTTC. This sequence joins TRBV12-3 or TRBV12-4 and TRBJ2-1; 8 bases line up with TRBD2. The CDR3 is 16 residues long. V shed 6 bases, J shed 5 bases, and the junction held 12 bases outside the gene matches.

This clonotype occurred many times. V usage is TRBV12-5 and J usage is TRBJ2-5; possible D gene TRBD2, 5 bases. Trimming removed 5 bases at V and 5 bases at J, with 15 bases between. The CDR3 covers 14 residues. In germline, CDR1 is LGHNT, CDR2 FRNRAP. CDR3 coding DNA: TGTGCTAGTGGTCCGGACCCGAGGGAGGAGACCCAGTACTTC. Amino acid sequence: CASGPDPREETQYF. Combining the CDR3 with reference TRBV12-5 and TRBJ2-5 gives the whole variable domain DARVTQTPRHKVTEMGQEVTMRCQPILGHNTVFWYRQTMMQGLELLAYFRNRAPLDDSGMPKDRFSAEMPDATLATLKIQPSEPRDSAVYFCASGPDPREETQYFGPGTRLLVL.

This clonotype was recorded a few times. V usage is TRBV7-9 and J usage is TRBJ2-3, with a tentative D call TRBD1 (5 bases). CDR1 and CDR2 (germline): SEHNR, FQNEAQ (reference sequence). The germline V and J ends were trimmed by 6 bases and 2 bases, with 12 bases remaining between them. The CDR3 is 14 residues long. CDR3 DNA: TGTGCCAGCAGATCTACACAGGACACAGATACGCAGTATTTT. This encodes CASRSTQDTDTQYF. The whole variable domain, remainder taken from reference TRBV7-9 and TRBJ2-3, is DTGVSQNPRHKITKRGQNVTFRCDPISEHNRLYWYRQTLGQGPEFLTYFQNEAQLEKSRLLSDRFSAERPKGSFSTLEIQRTEQGDSAMYLCASRSTQDTDTQYFGPGTRLTVL.

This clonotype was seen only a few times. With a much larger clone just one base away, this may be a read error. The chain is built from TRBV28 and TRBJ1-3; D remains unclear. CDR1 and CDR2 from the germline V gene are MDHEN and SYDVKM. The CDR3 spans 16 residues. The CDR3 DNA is TGTACCAGCAGTGCTACACAAGAAAACTCTGGAAACACCATATATTTT. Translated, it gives CTSSATQENSGNTIYF. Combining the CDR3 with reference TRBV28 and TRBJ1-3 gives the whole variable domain DVKVTQSSRYLVKRTGEKVFLECVQDMDHENMFWYRQDPGLGLRLIYFSYDVKMKEKGDIPEGYSVSREKKERFSLILESASTNQTSMYLCTSSATQENSGNTIYFGEGSWLTVV.

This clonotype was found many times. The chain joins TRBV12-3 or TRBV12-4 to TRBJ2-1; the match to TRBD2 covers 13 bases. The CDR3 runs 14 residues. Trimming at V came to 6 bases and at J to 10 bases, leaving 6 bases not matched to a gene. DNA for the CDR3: TGTGCCAGCAGACAGGGACTAGCGGGACGGGAGCAGTTCTTC. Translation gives CASRQGLAGREQFF.

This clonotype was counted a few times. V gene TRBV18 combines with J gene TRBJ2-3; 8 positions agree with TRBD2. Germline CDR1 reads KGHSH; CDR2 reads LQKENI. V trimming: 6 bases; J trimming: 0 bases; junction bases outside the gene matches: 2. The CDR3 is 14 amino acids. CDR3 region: CASSWTSSTDTQYF. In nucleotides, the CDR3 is TGTGCCAGCTCGTGGACTAGCAGCACAGATACGCAGTATTTT.

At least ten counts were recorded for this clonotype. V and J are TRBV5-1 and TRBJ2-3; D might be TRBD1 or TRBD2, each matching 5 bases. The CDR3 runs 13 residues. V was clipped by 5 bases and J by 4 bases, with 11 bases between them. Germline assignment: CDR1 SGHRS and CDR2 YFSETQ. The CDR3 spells CASSNWGSDTQYF. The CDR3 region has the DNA TGCGCCAGCAGTAATTGGGGGTCAGATACGCAGTATTTT.

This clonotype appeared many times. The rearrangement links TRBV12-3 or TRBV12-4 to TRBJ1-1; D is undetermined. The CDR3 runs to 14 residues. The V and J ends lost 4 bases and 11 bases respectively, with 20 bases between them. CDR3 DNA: TGTGCCAGCAGTTCCCTAAGGGTCCAGCATACGGCTTTCTTT. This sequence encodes CASSSLRVQHTAFF.

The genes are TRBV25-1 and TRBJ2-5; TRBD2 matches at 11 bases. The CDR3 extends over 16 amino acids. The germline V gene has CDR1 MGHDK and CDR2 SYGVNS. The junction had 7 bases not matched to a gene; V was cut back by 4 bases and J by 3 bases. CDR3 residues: CASSVTSGVQKETQYF. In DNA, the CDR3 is TGTGCCAGCAGTGTGACTAGCGGGGTGCAAAAAGAGACCCAGTACTTC.

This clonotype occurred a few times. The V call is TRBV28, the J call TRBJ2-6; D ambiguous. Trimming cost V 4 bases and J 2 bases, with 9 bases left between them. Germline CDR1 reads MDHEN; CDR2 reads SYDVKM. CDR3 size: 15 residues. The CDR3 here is CASSSPVPGANVLTF. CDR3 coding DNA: TGTGCCAGCAGTTCGCCGGTTCCTGGGGCCAACGTCCTGACTTTC.

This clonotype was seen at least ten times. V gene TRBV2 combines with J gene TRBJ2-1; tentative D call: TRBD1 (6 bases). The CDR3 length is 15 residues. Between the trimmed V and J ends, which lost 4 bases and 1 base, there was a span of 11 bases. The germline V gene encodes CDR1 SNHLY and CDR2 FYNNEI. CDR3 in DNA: TGTGCCAGCAGTGTTAGAGGGGGTTCCTACAATGAGCAGTTCTTC. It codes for CASSVRGGSYNEQFF.

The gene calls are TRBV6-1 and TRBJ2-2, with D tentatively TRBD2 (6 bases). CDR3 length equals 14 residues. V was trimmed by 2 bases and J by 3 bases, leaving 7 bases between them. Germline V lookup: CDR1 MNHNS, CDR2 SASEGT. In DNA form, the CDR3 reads TGTGCCAGCAGTGAATTAGCGGACACCGGGGAGCTGTTTTTT. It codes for CASSELADTGELFF.

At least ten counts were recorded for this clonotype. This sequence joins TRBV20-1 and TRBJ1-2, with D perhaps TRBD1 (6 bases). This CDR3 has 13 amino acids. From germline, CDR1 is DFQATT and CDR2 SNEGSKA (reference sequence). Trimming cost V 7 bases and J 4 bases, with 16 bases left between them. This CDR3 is CSVNEGVGYGYTF. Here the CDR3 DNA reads TGCAGTGTTAACGAGGGGGTGGGCTATGGCTACACCTTC.

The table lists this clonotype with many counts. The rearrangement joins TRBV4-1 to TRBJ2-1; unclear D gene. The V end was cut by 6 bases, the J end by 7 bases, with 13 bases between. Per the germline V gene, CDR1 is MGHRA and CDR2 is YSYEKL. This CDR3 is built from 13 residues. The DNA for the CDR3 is TGCGCCAGCAGACGGGTCGGTGAGAATGAGCAGTTCTTC. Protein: CASRRVGENEQFF.

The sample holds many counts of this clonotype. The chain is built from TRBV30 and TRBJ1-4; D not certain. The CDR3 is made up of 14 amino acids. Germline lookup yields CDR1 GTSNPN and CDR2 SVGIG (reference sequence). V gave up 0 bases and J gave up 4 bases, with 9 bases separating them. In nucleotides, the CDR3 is TGTGCCTGGAGTGTGCAGTCACTTAATGAAAAACTGTTTTTT. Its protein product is CAWSVQSLNEKLFF. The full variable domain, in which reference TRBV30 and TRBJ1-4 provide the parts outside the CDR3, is SQTIHQWPATLVQPVGSPLSLECTVEGTSNPNLYWYRQAAGRGLQLLFYSVGIGQISSEVPQNLSASRPQDRQFILSSKKLLLSDSGFYLCAWSVQSLNEKLFFGSGTQLSVL.

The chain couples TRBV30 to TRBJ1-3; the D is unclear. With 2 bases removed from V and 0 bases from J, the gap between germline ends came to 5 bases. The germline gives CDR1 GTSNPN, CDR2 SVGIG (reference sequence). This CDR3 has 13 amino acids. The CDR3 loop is CAWSRNSGNTIYF. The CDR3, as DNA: TGTGCCTGGAGTCGGAACTCTGGAAACACCATATATTTT.